This record looks at one T cell receptor (beta chain) sequence and its context. The sample comes from a study of cytomegalovirus exposure and HLA in healthy donors. Primers: 60 Vbeta forward and 13 Jbeta reverse. Data came from immunoSEQ multiplex PCR; TCRdb stores just in-frame clones and leaves some out. The sample has roughly 190,000 clones; roughly three quarters are singletons. There were likely unrecorded immune exposures, though donors were nominally healthy when sampled. Per the germline V gene, CDR1 is MDHEN and CDR2 is SYDVKM. CDR3 size: 15 residues. The V segment lost 5 bases and the J segment 0 bases; nucleotides outside the gene matches: 3.

The TCR sequence derives from a woman aged 18-29 years in good health and CMV-seronegative. The sample was PBMCs. The V call is TRBV28, the J call TRBJ2-4, with 8 positions matching TRBD1. The CDR3 is CASSNRGLAKNIQYF. CDR3 DNA sequence: TGTGCCAGCAGTAACAGGGGGTTAGCCAAAAACATTCAGTACTTC. Full variable domain (remainder filled in from reference TRBV28 and TRBJ2-4): DVKVTQSSRYLVKRTGEKVFLECVQDMDHENMFWYRQDPGLGLRLIYFSYDVKMKEKGDIPEGYSVSREKKERFSLILESASTNQTSMYLCASSNRGLAKNIQYFGAGTRLSVL.